This T cell receptor (beta chain) was sequenced during a study of shared clonotypes between healthy human individuals. Study-wide findings and caveats: Clonotype sharing among donors was expected to depend on sequencing depth.

Trimming stripped 5 bases from V and 6 bases from J, with 13 bases between. The germline V gene encodes CDR1 MNHEY and CDR2 SMNVEV (reference sequence). The CDR3 extends over 14 amino acids. Assay used: immunoSEQ multiplex PCR; TCRdb lists only in-frame clones, some missing. Here the sample spans a few hundred thousand clones, 95% to 96% being singletons. This clone came up once. Its antigen remains unknown. Terminally differentiated effector memory CD45RA+ cells were left out of the naive CD8 fraction, which was CD45RO-negative and positively selected for CCR7. The chain carries TRBV27 and TRBJ1-4; TRBD1 might be the D (6 bases). Input material: naive CD8+ T cells sorted from blood. The origin of this receptor is a woman in her twenties or thirties in good health. CDR3 sequence: CASSRLQGYEKLFF. In nucleotides, the CDR3 is TGTGCCAGCAGTAGGCTACAGGGCTATGAAAAACTGTTTTTT.